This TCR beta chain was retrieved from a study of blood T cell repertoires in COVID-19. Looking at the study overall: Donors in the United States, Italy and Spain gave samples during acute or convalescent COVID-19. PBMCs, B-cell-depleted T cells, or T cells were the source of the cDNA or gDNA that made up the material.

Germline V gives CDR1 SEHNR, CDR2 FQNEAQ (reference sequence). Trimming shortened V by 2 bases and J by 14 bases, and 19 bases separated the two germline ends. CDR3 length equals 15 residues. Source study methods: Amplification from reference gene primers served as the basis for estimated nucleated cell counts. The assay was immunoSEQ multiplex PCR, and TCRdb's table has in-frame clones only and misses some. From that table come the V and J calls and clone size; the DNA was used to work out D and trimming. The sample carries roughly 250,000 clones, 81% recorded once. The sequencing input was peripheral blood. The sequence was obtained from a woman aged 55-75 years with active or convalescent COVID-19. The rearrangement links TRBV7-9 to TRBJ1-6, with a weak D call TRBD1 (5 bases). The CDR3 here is CASSLRGGRGMALHF. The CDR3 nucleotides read TGTGCCAGCAGCTTAAGGGGCGGAAGGGGAATGGCCCTCCACTTT.